This T cell receptor (beta chain) was sequenced for a study of shared clonotypes between healthy human individuals. Trimming took off 6 bases at V and 0 bases at J, with 12 bases between the two ends. Germline loops: CDR1 MNHEY, CDR2 SMNVEV (reference sequence). The CDR3 consists of 15 residues. A 200 ng quantity of DNA, about 30,000 T cell genomes, went into the sorted-subset replicate PCRs. As processed by the authors: ImmunoSEQ output lacked quality scores and full-length reads, limiting matched filtering. TCRdb's copy holds only in-frame clones and misses some; the assay was immunoSEQ multiplex PCR. Clone size and V and J calls were adopted from that table, with D and trimming inferred from the DNA. The sample shows 1,500,000 or so clones, roughly 97% of them seen only once. For this clone: What it recognizes is unknown.

Study-wide results and caveats: Memory subsets had estimated richness that was generally smaller than that of naive subsets.

Sequencing used naive CD4+ T cells sorted from blood. Subset defined: CD45RA+ positively selected. The chain combines TRBV27 with TRBJ1-5; D gene ambiguous. This TCR came from a man under 40 in good health. The chain's CDR3 is CASSKGKHSNQPQHF. The CDR3, as DNA: TGTGCCAGCAGCAAAGGCAAACATAGCAATCAGCCCCAGCATTTT.